These T cell receptor beta chains were read from a single sample in a study of blood T cell repertoires in COVID-19. Only in-frame clones appear in the TCRdb table, and some are missing; sequencing was by immunoSEQ multiplex PCR. The sample records around 140,000 clones, roughly three quarters being singletons. The sample consisted of peripheral blood. The origin of the receptors is a woman in her 70s with acute or convalescent COVID-19. CDR3s include the opening cysteine and the closing phenylalanine or tryptophan. A D gene is named only where the DNA matches it firmly. Expanded clones get a size class; other rows say once, few or many, or leave the size out.

clone size: -; J gene: TRBJ2-5; V gene: TRBV2; D gene: TRBD2; CDR3 DNA: TGTGCCAGCACCCGGGGGGGCCGCGAGACCCAGTACTTC; CDR3 protein: CASTRGGRETQYF
clone size: -; J gene: TRBJ2-2; V gene: TRBV10-1; D gene: -; CDR3 DNA: TGCGCCAGCAGTGAGTCCGGGAGTCAGGCCGGGGAGCTGTTTTTT; CDR3 protein: CASSESGSQAGELFF
clone size: -; J gene: TRBJ1-2; V gene: TRBV27; D gene: -; CDR3 DNA: TGTGCCAGCAGCTCTTTATCGGGGGGCTACACCTTC; CDR3 protein: CASSSLSGGYTF
clone size: -; J gene: TRBJ1-4; V gene: TRBV4-1; D gene: -; CDR3 DNA: TGCGCCAGCAGCCAAGAAGGTATATCGGGGAGGGAAAAACTGTTTTTT; CDR3 protein: CASSQEGISGREKLFF
clone size: -; J gene: TRBJ2-7; V gene: TRBV4-2; D gene: -; CDR3 DNA: TGTGCCAGCAGGGACCCTAGCGACGAGCAGTACTTC; CDR3 protein: CASRDPSDEQYF
clone size: few; J gene: TRBJ1-2; V gene: TRBV13; D gene: -; CDR3 DNA: TGTGCCAGCAGCTTAGGGGACAAGGGGCCCTATGGCTACACCTTC; CDR3 protein: CASSLGDKGPYGYTF
clone size: -; J gene: TRBJ2-7; V gene: TRBV15; D gene: TRBD2; CDR3 DNA: TGTGCCACCAGCAACCCCGGGACTAGAGCCTACGAGCAGTACTTC; CDR3 protein: CATSNPGTRAYEQYF
clone size: -; J gene: TRBJ1-4; V gene: TRBV5-1; D gene: TRBD1; CDR3 DNA: TGCGCCAGCAGGACGACAGGGGGAACAACTAATGAAAAACTGTTTTTT; CDR3 protein: CASRTTGGTTNEKLFF
clone size: -; J gene: TRBJ2-7; V gene: TRBV30; D gene: TRBD1; CDR3 DNA: TGTGCCTGGAGTGTACAGGGGACAGGGGACCCCTACGAGCAGTACTTC; CDR3 protein: CAWSVQGTGDPYEQYF
clone size: -; J gene: TRBJ1-2; V gene: TRBV20-1; D gene: -; CDR3 DNA: TGCAGTGCTAGTGAAGGACTTGACTATGGCTACACCTTC; CDR3 protein: CSASEGLDYGYTF
clone size: once; J gene: TRBJ2-2; V gene: TRBV19; D gene: TRBD2; CDR3 DNA: TGTGCCAGTAGTGGGACCAGACTAGCGTGGGACACCGGGGAGCTGTTTTTT; CDR3 protein: CASSGTRLAWDTGELFF
clone size: -; J gene: TRBJ2-1; V gene: TRBV29-1; D gene: -; CDR3 DNA: TGCAGCGCCGCAGGTGGAGGGCTCACCTACAATGAGCAGTTCTTC; CDR3 protein: CSAAGGGLTYNEQFF
clone size: few; J gene: TRBJ1-2; V gene: TRBV15; D gene: -; CDR3 DNA: TGTGCCACCAGCCGAGGAGGTACAGGAAGCTATGGCTACACCTTC; CDR3 protein: CATSRGGTGSYGYTF
clone size: -; J gene: TRBJ2-5; V gene: TRBV28; D gene: TRBD2; CDR3 DNA: TGTGCCAGCAGTTCGGGACTAGCGGGAGGGTTAGTAGAGACCCAGTACTTC; CDR3 protein: CASSSGLAGGLVETQYF
clone size: -; J gene: TRBJ2-1; V gene: TRBV10-3; D gene: TRBD2; CDR3 DNA: TGTGCCATCAGCCGCGGAGGGTCGGGAGGTAATGAGCAGTTCTTC; CDR3 protein: CAISRGGSGGNEQFF
clone size: -; J gene: TRBJ2-3; V gene: TRBV18; D gene: TRBD1; CDR3 DNA: TGTGCCAGCTCACGGGACAGGGGTTACACAGATACGCAGTATTTT; CDR3 protein: CASSRDRGYTDTQYF
clone size: many; J gene: TRBJ2-7; V gene: TRBV7-9; D gene: TRBD1; CDR3 DNA: TGTGCCAGCAGCTTAGCCCAGGGGGCCGAGCAGTACTTC; CDR3 protein: CASSLAQGAEQYF
clone size: few; J gene: TRBJ1-6; V gene: TRBV6-5; D gene: -; CDR3 DNA: TGTGCCTCCAATACGGGAGAATACTATAATTCACCCCTCCACTTT; CDR3 protein: CASNTGEYYNSPLHF
clone size: -; J gene: TRBJ1-4; V gene: TRBV2; D gene: -; CDR3 DNA: TGTGCCAGCAGTGAAGGGAGAACAACTAATGAAAAACTGTTTTTT; CDR3 protein: CASSEGRTTNEKLFF
clone size: -; J gene: TRBJ1-2; V gene: TRBV28; D gene: TRBD1; CDR3 DNA: TGTGCCAGCTTACAGGGGCGCTATGGCTACACCTTC; CDR3 protein: CASLQGRYGYTF
clone size: -; J gene: TRBJ1-6; V gene: TRBV2; D gene: -; CDR3 DNA: TGTGCCAGCGAGTGGAGGGAGGACTATAATTCACCCCTCCACTTT; CDR3 protein: CASEWREDYNSPLHF
clone size: once; J gene: TRBJ1-5; V gene: TRBV2; D gene: TRBD1; CDR3 DNA: TGTGCCAGCAGTGGAGGGGGCAGGCAGCCCCAGCATTTT; CDR3 protein: CASSGGGRQPQHF